This is a list of T cell receptor beta chains from one sample in a study of spatial heterogeneity in lung cancer. Via MiXCR, TCRdb re-called the 5' RACE reads, giving one row per CDR3 protein. Among about 9,200 distinct CDR3 sequences, roughly 8.4% were seen once, and the ten largest hold 24%. Sequencing used lung tumor tissue, obtained at surgery. These receptor sequences come from a male donor with early-stage non-small cell lung cancer. Each CDR3 is given with its conserved first and last residue. D genes are given only for firm matches. Size values are once, few and many counts, or a class for expanded clones, and some rows have none.

cdr3_aa cdr3_nt d_call v_call clone_size j_call
CASRSQETQYF TGTGCCAGCAGGTCACAAGAGACCCAGTACTTC NA TRBV7-9 many TRBJ2-5
CASSELTGHTEAFF TGCGCCAGCAGTGAGTTGACGGGGCACACTGAAGCTTTCTTT NA TRBV10-2 many TRBJ1-1
CATSWGVNQPQHF TGTGCCACCAGCTGGGGAGTAAATCAGCCCCAGCATTTT NA TRBV15 many TRBJ1-5
CASSSYRSGQPQHF TGTGCCAGCAGCTCGTACCGGTCGGGTCAGCCCCAGCATTTT NA TRBV7-9 medium-sized TRBJ1-5
CASSLVPGQQYF TGTGCCAGCAGCTTAGTACCGGGACAGCAGTACTTC NA TRBV7-2 many TRBJ2-7
CASSRLADNTDTQYF TGTGCCAGCAGTCGCTTAGCGGATAACACAGATACGCAGTATTTT NA TRBV2 few TRBJ2-3
CSADLSGSNEQYF TGCAGTGCCGACCTAAGCGGGAGCAACGAGCAGTACTTC TRBD2 TRBV20-1 medium-sized TRBJ2-7
CASSNNGLYEQFF TGTGCCAGCAGCAATAACGGCCTTTATGAGCAGTTCTTC NA TRBV21-1 many TRBJ2-1
CASSITGTAYNEQFF TGCGCCAGCAGCATAACCGGGACAGCCTACAATGAGCAGTTCTTC TRBD1 TRBV5-1 many TRBJ2-1
CASSYYPGANTGELFF TGTGCCAGCAGTTACTACCCGGGAGCCAACACCGGGGAGCTGTTTTTT NA TRBV6-5 medium-sized TRBJ2-2
CASSRQYEQYF TGTGCCAGCAGTAGACAGTACGAGCAGTACTTC NA TRBV6-5 medium-sized TRBJ2-7
CASSLRPAGGADEQYF TGTGCCAGCAGTTTAAGGCCGGCGGGGGGGGCTGACGAGCAGTACTTC TRBD2 TRBV27 NA TRBJ2-7
CSVGITRTEAFF TGCAGTGTGGGGATAACCCGCACTGAAGCTTTCTTT NA TRBV29-1 many TRBJ1-1
CASSLILAGGLQETQYF TGCGCCAGCAGCTTGATACTAGCGGGGGGCTTGCAAGAGACCCAGTACTTC TRBD2 TRBV5-1 few TRBJ2-5
CASSLVRANTGELFF TGCGCCAGCAGCTTGGTCCGGGCGAACACCGGGGAGCTGTTTTTT NA TRBV5-1 many TRBJ2-2
CASSIQGVEQYF TGCGCCAGCAGCATACAGGGGGTGGAGCAGTACTTC TRBD1 TRBV5-1 few TRBJ2-7
CASSGQVAMGTGELFF TGTGCCAGCAGCGGGCAGGTAGCGATGGGAACCGGGGAGCTGTTTTTT NA TRBV5-6 many TRBJ2-2
CASSQGSQAFF TGCGCCAGCAGCCAAGGATCCCAAGCTTTCTTT NA TRBV4-1 medium-sized TRBJ1-1
CASSLDSYQPQHF TGTGCCAGCAGCTTAGACAGTTATCAGCCCCAGCATTTT NA TRBV7-9 many TRBJ1-5
CASSSDRGDEKLFF TGCGCCAGCAGCTCGGACAGAGGGGATGAAAAACTGTTTTTT NA TRBV5-1 many TRBJ1-4
CASSSGVYNEQFF TGTGCCAGCTCCTCGGGGGTCTACAATGAGCAGTTCTTC NA TRBV18 many TRBJ2-1
CASIGGLAYNEQFF TGTGCCAGCATAGGCGGGTTAGCCTACAATGAGCAGTTCTTC NA TRBV28 NA TRBJ2-1
CATRDTFNSSTDTQYF TGTGCCACCCGGGACACCTTTAACTCTAGCACAGATACGCAGTATTTT NA TRBV13 medium-sized TRBJ2-3
CASSREDREQEKLFF TGCGCCAGCAGTCGGGAGGACAGGGAGCAAGAAAAACTGTTTTTT TRBD1 TRBV23-1 many TRBJ1-4
CASSSFRDLGDTGELFF TGTGCCAGCAGTTCGTTCCGGGACTTGGGGGACACCGGGGAGCTGTTTTTT NA TRBV28 many TRBJ2-2